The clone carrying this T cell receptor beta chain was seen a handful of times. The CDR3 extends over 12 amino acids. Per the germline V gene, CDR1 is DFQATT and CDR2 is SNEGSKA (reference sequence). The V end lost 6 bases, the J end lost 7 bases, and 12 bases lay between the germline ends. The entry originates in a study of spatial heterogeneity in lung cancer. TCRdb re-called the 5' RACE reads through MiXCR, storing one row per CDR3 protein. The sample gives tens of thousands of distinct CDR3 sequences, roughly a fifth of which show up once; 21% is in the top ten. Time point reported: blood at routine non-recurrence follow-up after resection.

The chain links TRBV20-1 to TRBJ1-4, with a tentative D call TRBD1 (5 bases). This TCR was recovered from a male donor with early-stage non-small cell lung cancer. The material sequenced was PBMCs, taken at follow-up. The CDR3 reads CSATGGLEKLFF. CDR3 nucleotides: TGCAGTGCCACAGGAGGACTTGAAAAACTGTTTTTT.